These 19 T cell receptor beta chains were sequenced from one sample in a study of T cell clonotyping in hematopoietic cell transplantation. TCRdb's copy holds only in-frame clones and misses some; the assay was immunoSEQ multiplex PCR. The data contain 69,000 or so clones, 94% of them singletons. The sequencing input was peripheral blood mononuclear cells. The receptors were gathered from a man over 45 in good health. Some clones in this sample may be carry-over from other donors' samples.

The chain has TRBV5-6 and TRBJ2-3; D gene unclear. The V end lost 1 base, the J end lost 1 base, and 13 bases lay between the germline ends. Germline-derived CDR1 and CDR2 are SGHDT and YYEEEE. This CDR3 has 16 residues. CDR3 sequence: CASSLLGSEGTDTQYF. Written as DNA, the CDR3 is TGTGCCAGCAGCTTGTTGGGGTCCGAAGGCACAGATACGCAGTATTTT.

The chain carries TRBV4-2 and TRBJ1-4; 10 positions agree with TRBD1. The CDR3 sequence is 14 residues long. V lost 4 bases and J lost 5; bases outside the gene matches: 1. Germline lookup yields CDR1 LGHNA and CDR2 YNFKEQ. CDR3 sequence (DNA): TGTGCCAGCAGCCCGGGACAGGGGAATGAAAAACTGTTTTTT. It specifies CASSPGQGNEKLFF.

The chain carries TRBV28 and TRBJ2-5; 9 bases map to TRBD1. This CDR3 region has 14 residues. Unmatched junction bases numbered 6, after V lost 5 bases and J lost 5 bases. Germline CDR1 is MDHEN and CDR2 is SYDVKM. The CDR3 region has the DNA TGTGCCAGCAGTGCCAGGACAGGGGAGGAGACCCAGTACTTC. Residues: CASSARTGEETQYF.

V is TRBV7-8 and J is TRBJ1-2, with D perhaps matching TRBD1 (5 bases). CDR1 is SGHVS, CDR2 FQNEAQ, per germline. V lost 0 bases and J lost 0, with 17 bases in between. CDR3 length equals 18 residues. In nucleotides, the CDR3 is TGTGCCAGCAGCTTAGCGATAATCCCAGGGTCTTCTAACTATGGCTACACCTTC. Translation: CASSLAIIPGSSNYGYTF.

This rearrangement joins TRBV5-4 to TRBJ2-7; 7 nucleotides align to TRBD2. The CDR3 has 16 residues. CDR1 and CDR2 from the germline V gene are SGHNT and YYREEE (reference sequence). The junction had 12 bases not matched to a gene; V was cut back by 3 bases and J by 3 bases. CDR3 DNA sequence: TGTGCCAGCAGCTCCTCTCTGAGCGGGGTCTTCTACGAGCAGTACTTC. It encodes CASSSSLSGVFYEQYF.

The chain recombines TRBV7-7 with TRBJ2-7, with D perhaps matching TRBD2 (7 bases). The CDR3 covers 13 residues. CDR1 is SSHAT, CDR2 FNYEAQ, per germline (reference sequence). V lost 5 bases and J 7 bases, leaving 15 bases between the germline ends. The CDR3 DNA is TGTGCCAGCAGCCTAAGGGGGGGGAATGAGCAGTACTTC. This sequence encodes CASSLRGGNEQYF.

The V call is TRBV6-1, the J call TRBJ1-5, with D perhaps matching TRBD1 (6 bases). The ends were cut back, 5 bases at V and 5 bases at J, with 10 bases in the middle. CDR1 is MNHNS, CDR2 SASEGT, per germline. This CDR3 has 13 amino acids. In nucleotides, the CDR3 is TGTGCCAGCAGTACAGGGATCGATCAGCCCCAGCATTTT. Its translation is CASSTGIDQPQHF.

The chain links TRBV6-5 to TRBJ1-5; no firm D call. The V gene lost 4 bases and the J gene lost 0 bases, with 13 bases spanning the gap. The CDR3 has 16 residues. Germline CDR1 and CDR2: MNHEY and SVGAGI. This chain's CDR3 is CASSFGGPYSNQPQHF. The CDR3 nucleotides are TGTGCCAGCAGTTTCGGAGGGCCTTATAGCAATCAGCCCCAGCATTTT.

The chain is built from TRBV6-6 and TRBJ2-5; D tentatively reads TRBD1 or TRBD2 (5 bases each). The germline V gene encodes CDR1 MNHNY and CDR2 SVGAGI (reference sequence). V was trimmed by 5 bases and J by 4 bases, leaving 14 bases between them. CDR3 length equals 14 residues. The CDR3 protein is CASSVGTGRETQYF. CDR3 in DNA: TGTGCCAGCAGTGTCGGGACGGGAAGAGAGACCCAGTACTTC.

V and J are TRBV9 and TRBJ2-5, with D maybe TRBD2 (6 bases). Germline V gene sequence: CDR1 SGDLS, CDR2 YYNGEE. V was trimmed by 0 bases and J by 0 bases, leaving 12 bases between them. CDR3 length equals 16 residues. The CDR3 sequence is CASSVGDSGYQETQYF. The CDR3 bases are TGTGCCAGCAGCGTAGGGGATAGCGGCTACCAAGAGACCCAGTACTTC.

The rearrangement joins TRBV5-1 to TRBJ2-5; 11 bases fit TRBD1. CDR3 size: 15 residues. In germline, CDR1 is SGHRS, CDR2 YFSETQ. The trim removed 0 bases at V and 4 bases at J, leaving 2 bases unmatched. Here the CDR3 DNA reads TGCGCCAGCAGCTTGGACGGGACAGGGGGAGAGACCCAGTACTTC. Its translation: CASSLDGTGGETQYF.

This clone showed up just once. The rearrangement links TRBV9 to TRBJ2-3; D tentatively fits TRBD1 or TRBD2 (5 bases each). Trimming took 3 bases from V and 9 from J, leaving 14 bases between them. The germline V gene has CDR1 SGDLS and CDR2 YYNGEE. The length of the CDR3 is 13 residues. In DNA, the CDR3 is TGTGCCAGCAGCGCCGGGACCGCCCAGACGCAGTATTTT. It codes for CASSAGTAQTQYF.

The V call is TRBV28, the J call TRBJ2-7; 7 bases fit TRBD2. The V gene end was trimmed by 6 bases and the J gene end by 1 base; junction bases not matched to a gene: 3. Germline CDR1 MDHEN, CDR2 SYDVKM. The CDR3 spans 13 residues. The CDR3 bases are TGTGCCAGCAGCCGCGGGAGATCCTACGAGCAGTACTTC. This codes for CASSRGRSYEQYF.

This chain links TRBV6-6 with TRBJ1-4; D is possibly TRBD1 (5 bases). CDR1 and CDR2 (germline): MNHNY, SVGAGI (reference sequence). This CDR3 is built from 16 residues. V lost 4 bases and J lost 8, with 20 bases in between. The CDR3 protein is CASSSPRRGDEEKLFF. CDR3 in DNA: TGTGCCAGCAGTTCTCCGCGGCGGGGGGATGAGGAAAAACTGTTTTTT.

The chain links TRBV4-1 to TRBJ2-7, with D unresolved. The CDR3 spans 14 residues. CDR1 and CDR2 (germline): MGHRA, YSYEKL. With 1 base removed from V and 2 bases from J, the gap between germline ends came to 9 bases. For the CDR3, the DNA is TGCGCCAGCAGCCAAGGTCCGGCAGCCTACGAGCAGTACTTC. Protein sequence: CASSQGPAAYEQYF.

The chain links TRBV2 to TRBJ2-3, with 7 bases aligning to TRBD1. This CDR3 region has 15 residues. In germline, CDR1 is SNHLY, CDR2 FYNNEI. With V trimmed by 5 bases and J by 3 bases, 8 bases remained unmatched. The CDR3 sequence: CASSSRQGRTDTQYF. CDR3 nucleotide sequence: TGTGCCAGCAGTTCTAGACAGGGTAGGACAGATACGCAGTATTTT.

The genes are TRBV6-1 and TRBJ2-3, with unresolved D. The CDR3 totals 15 residues. Germline CDR1 MNHNS, CDR2 SASEGT. V lost 4 bases and J lost 2, with 13 bases in between. CDR3 sequence reads: CASSVRQIFTDTQYF. CDR3 nucleotides: TGTGCCAGCAGTGTCCGTCAGATCTTCACAGATACGCAGTATTTT.

The chain uses TRBV11-2 and TRBJ2-5; 11 nucleotides agree with TRBD2. The CDR3 covers 16 residues. Germline values: CDR1 SGHAT, CDR2 FQNNGV. Germline trimming cut 1 base from V and 4 bases from J; bases unmatched to any gene: 5. Written as DNA, the CDR3 is TGTGCCAGCAGCTTAGGACTAGCGGGGAGTCGAGAGACCCAGTACTTC. Residues: CASSLGLAGSRETQYF.

The chain is built from TRBV2 and TRBJ2-3; D is uncertain. The CDR3 is 11 residues long. V lost 6 bases to trimming and J lost 2 bases, with 3 bases between them. The germline CDR1 and CDR2 sequences are SNHLY and FYNNEI. In DNA form, the CDR3 reads TGTGCCAGCAGCTACACAGATACGCAGTATTTT. Its translation is CASSYTDTQYF.